These T cell receptor beta chains were read from a single sample in a study of cytomegalovirus exposure and HLA in healthy donors. Sequencing used immunoSEQ multiplex PCR; TCRdb keeps in-frame clones, though not all of them. Altogether around 230,000 clones are present, around 80% being singletons, with the ten largest covering under 0.6%. The source material was PBMCs. The receptors shown here come from a boy aged 5-17 years in good health and CMV-seronegative. The conserved cysteine and the conserved F or W are not part of the CDR3 here. The order of the fields is V gene, CDR3 length, D gene, J gene, clone size, CDR3 protein. The D gene is left open where the match is weak. Rows give clone size only sometimes, using once, few, many, or a class for an expanded clone.

V: TRBV5-4; length: 11; D: NA; J: TRBJ2-5; size: NA; CDR3: ASSLALEETQY
V: TRBV30; length: 11; D: TRBD1; J: TRBJ1-1; size: NA; CDR3: AWSVAGGTEAF
V: TRBV10-1; length: 13; D: TRBD1; J: TRBJ2-3; size: NA; CDR3: ASRSGTGGAYTQY
V: TRBV14; length: 13; D: NA; J: TRBJ2-7; size: NA; CDR3: ASSPTGPGLTEQY
V: TRBV5-1; length: 14; D: TRBD1; J: TRBJ2-2; size: few; CDR3: ASSLQGSLNTGELF
V: TRBV7-2; length: 14; D: TRBD1; J: TRBJ1-4; size: NA; CDR3: ASSLVWGTGGIKLF
V: TRBV6-6; length: 13; D: TRBD1; J: TRBJ2-7; size: NA; CDR3: ASRVPGQHSYEQY
V: TRBV7-9; length: 16; D: TRBD1; J: TRBJ1-4; size: NA; CDR3: ASSLALLRQGKGEKLF
V: TRBV27; length: 10; D: NA; J: TRBJ1-2; size: NA; CDR3: ASSSGWGGYT
V: TRBV19; length: 9; D: TRBD1; J: TRBJ1-2; size: NA; CDR3: ASSGDSGYT
V: TRBV7-6; length: 16; D: TRBD2; J: TRBJ2-5; size: NA; CDR3: ASSFSWRGGREGETQY
V: TRBV5-4; length: 13; D: TRBD1; J: TRBJ1-6; size: NA; CDR3: ASSLVDRVNSPLH
V: TRBV30; length: 11; D: TRBD1; J: TRBJ1-1; size: NA; CDR3: AMNRDSNTEAF
V: TRBV6-4; length: 11; D: NA; J: TRBJ1-1; size: NA; CDR3: ATRTDENTEAF
V: TRBV18; length: 11; D: NA; J: TRBJ1-3; size: few; CDR3: ASSPVLRNTIY
V: TRBV6-1; length: 11; D: NA; J: TRBJ2-7; size: once; CDR3: ASSPGQTYEQY
V: TRBV13; length: 11; D: NA; J: TRBJ1-5; size: NA; CDR3: ASSTGVGQPQH
V: TRBV4-1; length: 15; D: NA; J: TRBJ2-4; size: NA; CDR3: ASSQDSGSRPKNIQY
V: TRBV19; length: 10; D: NA; J: TRBJ1-2; size: NA; CDR3: ASSSRGGGYT
V: TRBV5-1; length: 10; D: TRBD2; J: TRBJ2-5; size: NA; CDR3: ASNSGQETQY
V: TRBV1; length: 13; D: NA; J: TRBJ1-5; size: NA; CDR3: TSSQIREDNQPQH
V: TRBV2; length: 12; D: TRBD1; J: TRBJ1-5; size: NA; CDR3: ASGGTGGGKPQH
V: TRBV18; length: 13; D: NA; J: TRBJ2-3; size: once; CDR3: ASSPPELSTDTQY
V: TRBV5-5; length: 14; D: TRBD1; J: TRBJ1-5; size: NA; CDR3: ASSFTGTGTNQPQH
V: TRBV5-6; length: 14; D: TRBD1; J: TRBJ2-1; size: NA; CDR3: ASSSAPRQGIGRQF
V: TRBV5-1; length: 10; D: NA; J: TRBJ1-2; size: few; CDR3: ASSFSEDGYT
V: TRBV4-1; length: 12; D: TRBD2; J: TRBJ2-7; size: NA; CDR3: ASSQLAGVYEQY
V: TRBV27; length: 12; D: NA; J: TRBJ1-5; size: NA; CDR3: ASINAGRNQPQH
V: TRBV10-3; length: 12; D: TRBD2; J: TRBJ2-1; size: once; CDR3: AISTGLAGDEQF
V: TRBV12-5; length: 10; D: NA; J: TRBJ2-4; size: NA; CDR3: ASGSAPGRIP
V: TRBV10-1; length: 12; D: TRBD2; J: TRBJ2-1; size: NA; CDR3: ASSDQLAGNEQF
V: TRBV27; length: 13; D: NA; J: TRBJ2-7; size: NA; CDR3: ASSLYQGRSYEQY
V: TRBV30; length: 12; D: TRBD1; J: TRBJ1-1; size: NA; CDR3: AWSTGQTNTEAF
V: TRBV11-3; length: 11; D: TRBD2; J: TRBJ2-1; size: NA; CDR3: ASSLQGGNEQF